The entry below describes one T cell receptor (beta chain). This specimen belongs to a study of blood T cell repertoires in COVID-19. Study context: Acute-phase and convalescent COVID-19 samples originated in the United States, Italy and Spain.

How the authors handled the data: Nucleated cell counts were estimated from reference gene primer amplification. Clones were sequenced by immunoSEQ multiplex PCR, and TCRdb holds only the in-frame ones, with some missing. V, J and clone size are those of that table, while D and trimming were read from the DNA. The table shows about 150,000 clones, with 65% to 90% occurring only once. This CDR3 is 17 amino acids long. V was clipped by 5 bases and J by 8 bases; unmatched bases: 15. CDR1 and CDR2 (germline): SGHNT, YENEEA. The chain links TRBV11-3 to TRBJ2-1; 10 positions agree with TRBD2. The sequence was obtained from a man aged 65-85 years with acute or convalescent COVID-19. The sequencing sample was made of peripheral blood. In DNA, the CDR3 is TGTGCCAGCAGCAAAAGGGCAGCGGGAGGGCCTGGGTATGAGCAGTTCTTC. It is translated as CASSKRAAGGPGYEQFF.